This T cell receptor beta chain was profiled in a study of shared clonotypes between healthy human individuals. TCRdb's copy holds only in-frame clones and misses some; the assay was immunoSEQ multiplex PCR. Among about 2 million clones listed, 85% to 95% were seen once. About this clone: Its specificity is unknown.

There were only Caucasian adults among the donors, and all lived in Nashville, Tennessee. Broader study findings: Sequencing depth was a factor that was expected to affect clonotype sharing among donors. Investigators collected only blood, and repertoires in tissues likely differ. The naive CD4 repertoires of a handful of donors were compared, and roughly 5% of clonotypes were shared.

Germline CDR1 SGHDT, CDR2 YYEEEE. This CDR3 comprises 15 residues. V dropped 5 bases and J dropped 4 bases, with 19 bases sitting between them. The V and J genes are TRBV5-6 and TRBJ2-7, with D possibly matching TRBD2 (6 bases). The TCR sequence derives from a man aged 18 to 35 in good health. Sequencing was carried out using naive CD4+ T cells sorted from blood. Specified subset: CD45RA+ positively selected. The CDR3 region is CASSQFGRDLYEQYF. In DNA, the CDR3 is TGTGCCAGCAGTCAATTCGGGCGGGATCTATACGAGCAGTACTTC.